A single sample is the source of the 31 T cell receptor beta chains below, sequenced in a study of blood T cell repertoires in COVID-19. Generated by immunoSEQ multiplex PCR, the TCRdb table keeps only in-frame clones and is missing some. The sample carries some 270,000 clones, about nine tenths recorded once. Source material: PBMCs or T cells enriched from blood (not recorded which). The receptor set was obtained from a woman between 40 and 55 years old who had recovered from COVID-19.

The V and J genes are TRBV18 and TRBJ2-5; D might be TRBD1 (6 bases). Trimming removed 6 bases from V and 5 bases from J, with 16 bases in between. Germline CDR1 KGHSH, CDR2 LQKENI. The CDR3 is 14 residues long. The CDR3 is CASSPDRIRETQYF. The CDR3 nucleotides read TGTGCCAGCTCCCCCGACAGGATAAGGGAGACCCAGTACTTC.

The gene calls are TRBV9 and TRBJ2-3; 7 nucleotides line up with TRBD2. J gave up 6 bases and V 0 bases, and 10 bases lay outside the gene matches. CDR1 and CDR2 (germline): SGDLS, YYNGEE. The CDR3 has 16 amino acids. CDR3 coding DNA: TGTGCCAGCAGCGTAGGCGGGACTACGGTGGGGGATACGCAGTATTTT. Protein sequence: CASSVGGTTVGDTQYF. The entire variable domain, with the rest obtained from reference TRBV9 and TRBJ2-3, is as follows: DSGVTQTPKHLITATGQRVTLRCSPRSGDLSVYWYQQSLDQGLQFLIQYYNGEERAKGNILERFSAQQFPDLHSELNLSSLELGDSALYFCASSVGGTTVGDTQYFGPGTRLTVL.

V and J are TRBV5-6 and TRBJ1-3; 8 nucleotides agree with TRBD1. The CDR3 spans 17 residues. The germline CDR1 and CDR2 sequences are SGHDT and YYEEEE. Trimming removed 2 bases from V and 4 bases from J; junction bases left unmatched: 11. The chain's CDR3 is CASSFDRGRVKGNTIYF. CDR3 DNA: TGTGCCAGCAGCTTTGACAGGGGCCGGGTAAAAGGAAACACCATATATTTT.

V and J are TRBV18 and TRBJ2-5, with a tentative D call TRBD1 (6 bases). The CDR3 covers 15 residues. V was trimmed by 6 bases and J by 2 bases, leaving 16 bases between them. Germline loops: CDR1 KGHSH, CDR2 LQKENI. CDR3 loop: CASSVTPDRQETQYF. CDR3 DNA sequence: TGTGCCAGCTCGGTCACCCCGGACAGACAAGAGACCCAGTACTTC.

The chain joins TRBV12-3 or TRBV12-4 to TRBJ2-7; 12 bases map to TRBD1. This CDR3 is 13 amino acids long. V lost 4 bases and J lost 12; bases outside the gene matches: 7. CDR3 sequence reads: CASSSGQGATLYF. The CDR3 nucleotides are TGTGCCAGCAGTTCGGGACAGGGGGCCACTCTGTACTTC.

V gene TRBV7-6 combines with J gene TRBJ2-1; 12 bases fit TRBD2. CDR3 length equals 15 residues. Losses at the gene ends were 6 bases for V and 7 bases for J; bases not matched to a gene: 7. The germline gives CDR1 SGHVS, CDR2 FNYEAQ. The chain's CDR3 is CASSGLAGTPNEQFF. CDR3 nucleotides: TGTGCCAGCAGTGGACTAGCGGGGACCCCTAATGAGCAGTTCTTC.

This clone has just a few counts. The gene calls are TRBV6-5 and TRBJ1-1; possible D gene TRBD1, 6 bases. There are 14 residues in the CDR3. V gave up 7 bases and J gave up 2 bases, with 14 bases separating them. CDR1 and CDR2 (germline): MNHEY, SVGAGI. The CDR3 nucleotides are TGTGCCAGCAACCCGGGACACCTTAACACTGAAGCTTTCTTT. Translation: CASNPGHLNTEAFF.

This sequence joins TRBV7-2 and TRBJ1-6, with 7 bases fitting TRBD1. Germline V gene sequence: CDR1 SGHTA, CDR2 FQGNSA. This CDR3 spans 16 amino acids. V gave up 6 bases and J gave up 0 bases; unmatched junction bases: 5. The CDR3 DNA reads TGTGCCAGCAGTTTCAGGACAGGCTCCTATAATTCACCCCTCCACTTT. This translates into CASSFRTGSYNSPLHF.

As regards this clone: The sample carries other DNA sequences with the same CDR3. The chain recombines TRBV5-1 with TRBJ1-6; 8 positions match TRBD1. CDR1 and CDR2 (germline): SGHRS, YFSETQ. V lost 3 bases, J lost 7 bases, and 3 bases stayed unmatched. This CDR3 has 14 amino acids. CDR3 in amino acids: CASSYRDRNSPLHF. CDR3 bases: TGCGCCAGCAGCTACCGGGACAGGAATTCACCCCTCCACTTT. The full variable domain, completed using reference TRBV5-1 and TRBJ1-6, is KAGVTQTPRYLIKTRGQQVTLSCSPISGHRSVSWYQQTPGQGLQFLFEYFSETQRNKGNFPGRFSGRQFSNSRSEMNVSTLELGDSALYLCASSYRDRNSPLHFGNGTRLTVT.

This clone turned up a few times. This chain links TRBV6-2 or TRBV6-3 with TRBJ1-2; TRBD1 matches at 8 bases. Germline-derived CDR1 and CDR2 are MNHEY and SVGEGT. The junction had 16 bases not matched to a gene; V was cut back by 6 bases and J by 4 bases. CDR3 size: 17 residues. The CDR3 here is CASSALDTGTGSYGYTF. CDR3 coding DNA: TGTGCCAGCAGCGCTCTTGACACCGGGACAGGTTCCTATGGCTACACCTTC.

The rearrangement uses TRBV7-9 and TRBJ1-6; TRBD1 might be the D (5 bases). The CDR3 loop spans 14 amino acids. The ends were cut back, 1 base at V and 5 bases at J, with 6 bases in the middle. The V gene's germline CDR1 is SEHNR and CDR2 FQNEAQ (reference sequence). CDR3 DNA sequence: TGTGCCAGCAGCTTAGGCAGGGATAATTCACCCCTCCACTTT. Encoded protein: CASSLGRDNSPLHF.

This sequence joins TRBV4-3 and TRBJ2-3; the D gene is possibly TRBD2 (5 bases). The V gene lost 2 bases and the J gene lost 2 bases, with 11 bases spanning the gap. The CDR3 is made up of 15 amino acids. Looked up from germline, CDR1 is LGHNA and CDR2 is YSLEER. The DNA of the CDR3 is TGCGCCAGCAGCCAACAATACCGGGACACAGATACGCAGTATTTT. It encodes CASSQQYRDTDTQYF.

The J gene is TRBJ1-6, the V gene TRBV6-5, with D possibly matching TRBD1 (6 bases). The V gene lost 2 bases and the J gene lost 7 bases, with 12 bases spanning the gap. Germline assignment: CDR1 MNHEY and CDR2 SVGAGI. The CDR3 totals 15 residues. The CDR3 reads CASSYRRTENSPLHF. DNA for the CDR3: TGTGCCAGCAGTTACAGGAGGACAGAAAATTCACCCCTCCACTTT.

This chain uses TRBV2 with TRBJ1-3; D remains ambiguous. Germline CDR1 is SNHLY and CDR2 is FYNNEI. The CDR3 sequence is 13 residues long. The V gene lost 6 bases and the J gene lost 0 bases, with 6 bases spanning the gap. The CDR3 region is CASSSFSGNTIYF. DNA for the CDR3: TGTGCCAGCAGCTCGTTCTCTGGAAACACCATATATTTT.

This rearrangement joins TRBV7-2 to TRBJ1-5, with TRBD1 identical over 9 bases. Germline-derived CDR1 and CDR2 are SGHTA and FQGNSA. V gave up 2 bases and J gave up 5 bases; unmatched junction bases: 7. This CDR3 has 16 residues. The CDR3 loop reads CASSLTTGGLYQPQHF. The DNA of the CDR3 is TGTGCCAGCAGCTTAACTACAGGGGGCTTATATCAGCCCCAGCATTTT.

The genes are TRBV19 and TRBJ1-1; 11 bases line up with TRBD1. This CDR3 region has 13 residues. Germline V gene lookup returns CDR1 LNHDA and CDR2 SQIVND (reference sequence). Trimming removed 4 bases from V and 8 bases from J; junction bases left unmatched: 3. CDR3 nucleotide sequence: TGTGCCAGTAGTACCCGGGACAGGGGGGAAGCTTTCTTT. Translated: CASSTRDRGEAFF. Complete variable domain (other parts from reference TRBV19 and TRBJ1-1): DGGITQSPKYLFRKEGQNVTLSCEQNLNHDAMYWYRQDPGQGLRLIYYSQIVNDFQKGDIAEGYSVSREKKESFPLTVTSAQKNPTAFYLCASSTRDRGEAFFGQGTRLTVV.

This clone has a single count. This CDR3 is CASSPSSGSKETQYF. DNA for the CDR3: TGTGCCAGCTCACCCTCTAGCGGGAGTAAAGAGACCCAGTACTTC. The chain combines TRBV18 with TRBJ2-5; 10 bases agree with TRBD2. Looked up from germline, CDR1 is KGHSH and CDR2 is LQKENI. The length of the CDR3 is 15 residues. V shed 3 bases, J shed 3 bases, and the junction held 4 bases outside the gene matches. The variable domain in full, with the rest retrieved from reference TRBV18 and TRBJ2-5, is NAGVMQNPRHLVRRRGQEARLRCSPMKGHSHVYWYRQLPEEGLKFMVYLQKENIIDESGMPKERFSAEFPKEGPSILRIQQVVRGDSAAYFCASSPSSGSKETQYFGPGTRLLVL.

The chain carries TRBV30 and TRBJ1-5; possible D gene TRBD1, 5 bases. V was clipped by 1 base and J by 9 bases, with 16 bases between them. Germline-derived CDR1 and CDR2 are GTSNPN and SVGIG (reference sequence). The CDR3 consists of 14 residues. The CDR3 DNA is TGTGCCTGGAGTGGCCTTGTGGGGGGAGGGCCCCAGCATTTT. Its translation: CAWSGLVGGGPQHF.

The chain recombines TRBV5-8 with TRBJ2-1; tentatively, D is TRBD1 (5 bases). The V gene lost 0 bases and the J gene lost 8 bases, with 15 bases spanning the gap. Germline CDR1 SGHTS, CDR2 YDEGEE. This CDR3 has 15 residues. The CDR3 DNA follows: TGTGCCAGCAGCTTGGAGGGGCGGATTGGCGATGAGCAGTTCTTC. Amino acid sequence: CASSLEGRIGDEQFF.

To note about this clone: At one boundary the junction diverges from the germline segment, which might be a read error. The chain employs TRBV5-6 and TRBJ2-7, with 7 bases identical to TRBD2. Germline CDR1 is SGHDT and CDR2 is YYEEEE. This CDR3 contains 14 residues. The CDR3: CASSLGEREGEQYF. DNA for the CDR3: TGTGCCAGCAGTTTGGGAGAGCGGGAAGGGGAGCAGTACTTC.

The rearrangement links TRBV9 to TRBJ2-2; 7 bases are a match to TRBD1. The CDR3 contains 16 residues. Germline V gives CDR1 SGDLS, CDR2 YYNGEE. V trimming: 4 bases; J trimming: 5 bases; junction bases outside the gene matches: 11. CDR3 residues: CASSPRGSLGTGELFF. The CDR3 DNA sequence: TGTGCCAGCAGCCCCAGGGGGAGCTTGGGGACCGGGGAGCTGTTTTTT.

This clone was seen once. The J gene is TRBJ1-1, the V gene TRBV7-6; TRBD1 matches at 7 bases. V was pared by 5 bases and J by 5 bases, with 11 bases of the junction left unmatched. This CDR3 is 15 amino acids long. Germline CDR1 is SGHVS and CDR2 is FNYEAQ. The CDR3: CASSLISGGGTEAFF. The CDR3, as DNA: TGTGCCAGCAGCCTAATCTCAGGGGGTGGAACTGAAGCTTTCTTT.

There are a few counts of this clone. The chain is built from TRBV9 and TRBJ1-1, with 10 nucleotides matching TRBD1. Germline assignment: CDR1 SGDLS and CDR2 YYNGEE. CDR3 size: 16 residues. The ends lost 3 bases at V and 3 bases at J; junction bases unmatched: 8. Here the CDR3 reads CASSARDRGLYTEAFF. The CDR3 region has the DNA TGTGCCAGCAGCGCTAGGGACAGGGGCCTTTACACTGAAGCTTTCTTT.

The chain joins TRBV6-2 or TRBV6-3 to TRBJ1-5, with D unclear. This CDR3 has 16 amino acids. Trimming removed 1 base from V and 0 bases from J, with 10 bases in between. Germline V gene lookup returns CDR1 MNHEY and CDR2 SVGEGT. The CDR3 region has the DNA TGTGCCAGCAGTTACTTCAGCAGGTCTAGCAATCAGCCCCAGCATTTT. As protein: CASSYFSRSSNQPQHF.

CDR3: CASSKEAGTGGVTFSNQPQHF. The CDR3 nucleotides are TGTGCCAGCAGCAAAGAGGCGGGGACAGGGGGGGTGACATTTAGCAATCAGCCCCAGCATTTT. V gene TRBV21-1 combines with J gene TRBJ1-5; no DNA check was done on the table's D call, TRBD1. TRBV21-1 is tagged as a pseudogene. The CDR3 length is 21 residues.

This chain connects TRBV3-1 (or the pseudogene TRBV3-2) to TRBJ1-5, with D hard to call. V was pared by 0 bases and J by 6 bases, with 9 bases between. The CDR3 loop spans 14 amino acids. Germline V gives CDR1 LGHDT, CDR2 YNNKEL (reference sequence). CDR3 in DNA: TGTGCCAGCAGCCAAGATCTAACGGGTCAGCCCCAGCATTTT. Translation: CASSQDLTGQPQHF.

The chain is built from TRBV15 and TRBJ1-5; 9 bases line up with TRBD1. This CDR3 is built from 16 residues. Trimming at V came to 5 bases and at J to 3 bases, leaving 8 bases not matched to a gene. Germline values: CDR1 LNHNV, CDR2 YYDKDF (reference sequence). Written as DNA, the CDR3 is TGTGCCACCAGCGCTCAGGGACAGGGACTCAATCAGCCCCAGCATTTT. As protein: CATSAQGQGLNQPQHF.

The chain carries TRBV4-1 and TRBJ1-5; D might be TRBD1 (5 bases). The CDR3 runs to 15 residues. Germline CDR1 and CDR2: MGHRA and YSYEKL. The V end lost 4 bases, the J end lost 3 bases, and 13 bases lay between the germline ends. In nucleotides, the CDR3 is TGCGCCAGCAGCCGGATAGCAGGGCCCAATCAGCCCCAGCATTTT. Protein product: CASSRIAGPNQPQHF.

The V and J genes are TRBV14 and TRBJ2-5; 10 nucleotides agree with TRBD2. V shed 4 bases, J shed 4 bases, and the junction held 6 bases outside the gene matches. CDR1 and CDR2 (germline): SGHDN, FVKESK. The CDR3 totals 15 residues. CDR3 nucleotide sequence: TGTGCCAGCAGCCGAGTAGCGGGAGGTTCAGAGACCCAGTACTTC. This codes for CASSRVAGGSETQYF.

The rearrangement joins TRBV2 to TRBJ2-1; TRBD2 aligns across 9 bases. The CDR3 has 16 amino acids. Germline assignment: CDR1 SNHLY and CDR2 FYNNEI. The V and J ends lost 2 bases and 6 bases, in that order; junction bases with no gene match: 8. CDR3 sequence reads: CASSERETSGPNEQFF. The CDR3 DNA reads as TGTGCCAGCAGTGAACGAGAGACTAGCGGACCCAATGAGCAGTTCTTC. The variable domain in full, with the rest retrieved from reference TRBV2 and TRBJ2-1, is EPEVTQTPSHQVTQMGQEVILRCVPISNHLYFYWYRQILGQKVEFLVSFYNNEISEKSEIFDDQFSVERPDGSNFTLKIRSTKLEDSAMYFCASSERETSGPNEQFFGPGTRLTVL.

The rearrangement uses TRBV2 and TRBJ2-5, with D possibly being TRBD1 (6 bases). The CDR3 runs 13 residues. V was shortened by 7 bases and J by 1 base, with 10 bases between the two germline ends. From germline, CDR1 is SNHLY and CDR2 FYNNEI. This chain's CDR3 is CASTRTAQETQYF. For the CDR3, the DNA is TGTGCCAGCACTAGGACAGCCCAAGAGACCCAGTACTTC. The full variable domain, with the rest looked up from reference TRBV2 and TRBJ2-5, is EPEVTQTPSHQVTQMGQEVILRCVPISNHLYFYWYRQILGQKVEFLVSFYNNEISEKSEIFDDQFSVERPDGSNFTLKIRSTKLEDSAMYFCASTRTAQETQYFGPGTRLLVL.